These T cell receptor beta chains were read from a single sample in a study of OX40 agonist ivuxolimab in advanced cancers. Clones were sequenced by immunoSEQ multiplex PCR, and TCRdb holds only the in-frame ones, with some missing. This table holds 70,000 to 95,000 clones, about 90% found once. The sequences come from CD4+ or CD8+ T cells sorted from blood, collected in a trial of the OX40 agonist ivuxolimab. Receptor source: an adult with an advanced solid tumor such as melanoma, head and neck, liver or kidney cancer. CDR3s include the opening cysteine and the closing phenylalanine or tryptophan. The D gene is left open where the match is weak. Size is omitted from some rows. Given values are once, few, many or a class for expanded clones.

v_call	d_call	j_call	clone_size	cdr3_nt	cdr3_aa
TRBV29-1	TRBD1	TRBJ1-4	.	TGCAGCGGCCTGAGGAAGGGGGCTGATGAAAAACTGTTTTTT	CSGLRKGADEKLFF
TRBV7-2	TRBD2	TRBJ2-7	once	TGTGCCAGCAGCTTAGTAGCGGGGGGCAGCTTCTACGAGCAGTACTTC	CASSLVAGGSFYEQYF
TRBV7-7	.	TRBJ2-2	.	TGTGCTAGCAGCGCACAGGGCACCGGGGAGCTGTTTTTT	CASSAQGTGELFF
TRBV5-1	.	TRBJ2-3	.	TGCGCCAGCAGCTTGGCTACCGCTAGCACAGATACGCAGTATTTT	CASSLATASTDTQYF
TRBV25-1	TRBD2	TRBJ2-2	few	TGTGCCAGTAGAAGGGCTAGCGGGGGTATGAACACCGGGGAGCTGTTTTTT	CASRRASGGMNTGELFF
TRBV6-4	.	TRBJ1-1	few	TGTGCCAGCAGTGACGTCAGGGCCACTGAAGCTTTCTTT	CASSDVRATEAFF
TRBV6-1	.	TRBJ1-5	.	TGTGCCACCTCGGACAGCCCTAGCAATCAGCCCCAGCATTTT	CATSDSPSNQPQHF
TRBV19	.	TRBJ2-3	.	TGTGCCAGTAGTATGGGACGTATGAGATACTCTAGCACAGATACGCAGTATTTT	CASSMGRMRYSSTDTQYF
TRBV9	.	TRBJ1-2	.	TGTGCCAGCAGCGTACCGGGGACATGGGGCTACACCTTC	CASSVPGTWGYTF
TRBV7-9	.	TRBJ1-1	.	TGTGCCAGCAGCACCTCTCAGCTGTTGCCGGACACTGAAGCTTTCTTT	CASSTSQLLPDTEAFF
TRBV13	TRBD1	TRBJ1-1	.	TGTGCCAGCAGCTTAGACAGGGGGAACACTGAAGCTTTCTTT	CASSLDRGNTEAFF
TRBV28	TRBD1	TRBJ2-2	.	TGTGCCAGCAGTTTAGACAGGGTAAAGGGGGAGCTGTTTTTT	CASSLDRVKGELFF
TRBV9	.	TRBJ2-4	.	TGTGCCAGCAGCGTAGCAGGGCTGGGAAACATTCAGTACTTC	CASSVAGLGNIQYF
TRBV28	.	TRBJ1-3	once	TGTGCCAGCAGTTTAAACACGGTCGCAAACACCATATATTTT	CASSLNTVANTIYF
TRBV18	.	TRBJ2-5	.	TGTGCCAGCTCACCAGACGGGTTAGGAGAGACCCAGTACTTC	CASSPDGLGETQYF
TRBV5-1	.	TRBJ1-2	.	TGCGCCAGCAGCTTTGAGCCAGGCTCCTTCTATGGCTACACCTTC	CASSFEPGSFYGYTF
TRBV7-2	TRBD1	TRBJ2-2	.	TGTGCCAGCAGCATAGACAGGGGGCTGATCACCGGGGAGCTGTTTTTT	CASSIDRGLITGELFF
TRBV4-1	.	TRBJ1-1	.	TGCGCCAGCAGCAGGCATGGGAGGGAGGCTGAAGCTTTCTTT	CASSRHGREAEAFF
TRBV7-3	TRBD1	TRBJ2-1	.	TGTGCCAGCAGCTCCCGTCTGACAGGGAACGATGAGCAGTTCTTC	CASSSRLTGNDEQFF
TRBV10-2	.	TRBJ1-5	.	TGCGCCAGCAGTGCACTGGGAGGCAATCAGCCCCAGCATTTT	CASSALGGNQPQHF
TRBV19	.	TRBJ1-6	.	TGTGCCAGTAAGGGGGTCGGGTGGAATTCACCCCTCCACTTT	CASKGVGWNSPLHF
TRBV5-1	TRBD2	TRBJ2-3	.	TGCGCCAGCAGCCTATCTCTAGCGGGCCAGATAAAGGCGCAGTATTTT	CASSLSLAGQIKAQYF
TRBV6-5	TRBD1	TRBJ1-5	once	TGTGCCAGCAGAAGGACAGGGTTGGGGAATCAGCCCCAGCATTTT	CASRRTGLGNQPQHF
TRBV27	.	TRBJ1-2	.	TGTGCCAGCAGGAGGGCCGGGGGGACCTATGGCTACACCTTC	CASRRAGGTYGYTF
TRBV6-1	.	TRBJ2-7	.	TGTGCCAGCAGTGAACTACACTCCTACGAGCAGTACTTC	CASSELHSYEQYF
TRBV13	.	TRBJ2-3	.	TGTGCCAGCAGTAGGGACAAGGGGGAGTATACGCAGTATTTT	CASSRDKGEYTQYF
TRBV2	TRBD1	TRBJ1-2	.	TGTGCCAGCAGTGAAGTAGGACCGGGACAGGGAAATCGGTATGGCTACACCTTC	CASSEVGPGQGNRYGYTF
TRBV11-2	TRBD1	TRBJ2-7	.	TGTGCCAGCAGCCAAGGGGGTCAGGGGGCCACCTACGAGCAGTACTTC	CASSQGGQGATYEQYF
TRBV30	TRBD1	TRBJ1-1	.	TGTGCCTGCGTGGTCCAGGGGGACTGGAACACTGAAGCTTTCTTT	CACVVQGDWNTEAFF
TRBV30	.	TRBJ2-7	.	TGTGCCTCCTGGGGGGGGGCTCTCTACGAGCAGTACTTC	CASWGGALYEQYF
TRBV19	TRBD1	TRBJ1-5	.	TGTGCCAGTAGTGTCGACAGGGGGCAAAGTAAGCCCCAGCATTTT	CASSVDRGQSKPQHF
TRBV30	.	TRBJ1-3	.	TGTGCCTGGAGTCTAAACTCTGGAAACACCATATATTTT	CAWSLNSGNTIYF
TRBV6-5	TRBD1	TRBJ1-5	.	TGTGCCAGCAGTTACGACCGGACAGGGCCCCAGCATTTT	CASSYDRTGPQHF
TRBV27	.	TRBJ1-1	.	TGTGCCAGCAGTCGAAGGACAGCTGGGGACACTGAAGCTTTCTTT	CASSRRTAGDTEAFF
TRBV6-1	.	TRBJ1-4	.	TGTGCCAGCAGTGAAGGAGGGGTTGTACTGTTTTTT	CASSEGGVVLFF
TRBV6-1	.	TRBJ1-3	.	TGTGCCAGCAGTAAAGAATCTGGAAACACCATATATTTT	CASSKESGNTIYF
TRBV4-2	.	TRBJ1-6	.	TGTGCCAGCAGCCAAGATCCGGGAATTAATTCACCCCTCCACTTT	CASSQDPGINSPLHF
TRBV5-4	TRBD1	TRBJ2-7	.	TGTGCCAGCAGCCTACCGGGACAGGGCCCCTACGAGCAGTACTTC	CASSLPGQGPYEQYF
TRBV7-9	TRBD1	TRBJ1-6	.	TGTGCCAGCAGCCGATCACAGGGGCGTAATTCACCCCTCCACTTT	CASSRSQGRNSPLHF
TRBV27	.	TRBJ2-5	.	TGTGCCAGCAGTGTGTCCGGGATCCAAGAGACCCAGTACTTC	CASSVSGIQETQYF
TRBV10-3	TRBD1	TRBJ1-4	.	TGTGCCATCAGTGGCTCAGGGGGGAGGAATGAAAAACTGTTTTTT	CAISGSGGRNEKLFF
TRBV11-2	.	TRBJ2-7	few	TGTGCCACTTCAGGGGGGTCCTCCTACGAGCAGTACTTC	CATSGGSSYEQYF
TRBV11-2	.	TRBJ1-6	once	TGTGCCAGCAGCGGAGCCGGGACGGTTGTATCGTCACCCCTCCACTTT	CASSGAGTVVSSPLHF
TRBV5-1	.	TRBJ2-2	.	TGCGCCAGCAGCTTGGTCGGGAACACCGGGGAGCTGTTTTTT	CASSLVGNTGELFF
TRBV18	.	TRBJ2-4	.	TGTGCCAGCTCACCACTCGGGCAGGAAGGCAAAAACATTCAGTACTTC	CASSPLGQEGKNIQYF
TRBV7-3	.	TRBJ2-1	.	TGTGCCAGCAGCCCCCGACCGAGGGGGTACAATGAGCAGTTCTTC	CASSPRPRGYNEQFF
TRBV4-1	.	TRBJ1-2	.	TGCGCCAGCAGCCAAGAGGAGTTGGGCTACACCTTC	CASSQEELGYTF
TRBV7-9	.	TRBJ2-3	.	TGTGCCAGCAGCTTAGTGGGCTCTCACACAGATACGCAGTATTTT	CASSLVGSHTDTQYF
TRBV19	.	TRBJ1-6	once	TGTGCCTCCACCTTCGGCTCCTATAATTCACCCCTCCACTTT	CASTFGSYNSPLHF
TRBV19	TRBD1	TRBJ1-1	.	TGTGCCAGTAGTAAATATGGGACAGGGCAAGGGAACACTGAAGCTTTCTTT	CASSKYGTGQGNTEAFF
TRBV10-3	.	TRBJ1-1	.	TGTGCCATCAGTGTGGCGAGGGGTGAAGCTTTCTTT	CAISVARGEAFF
TRBV6-5	.	TRBJ1-6	.	TGTGCCAGCACGGCAGGGAATAATTCACCCCTCCACTTT	CASTAGNNSPLHF
TRBV11-2	TRBD1	TRBJ2-5	.	TGTGCCAGCAGCGAAGAGACAGGGGGCGGGGAGACCCAGTACTTC	CASSEETGGGETQYF
TRBV7-9	.	TRBJ2-1	.	TGTGCCAGCAGCTTACGAGGGGAGATGGGCAATGAGCAGTTCTTC	CASSLRGEMGNEQFF